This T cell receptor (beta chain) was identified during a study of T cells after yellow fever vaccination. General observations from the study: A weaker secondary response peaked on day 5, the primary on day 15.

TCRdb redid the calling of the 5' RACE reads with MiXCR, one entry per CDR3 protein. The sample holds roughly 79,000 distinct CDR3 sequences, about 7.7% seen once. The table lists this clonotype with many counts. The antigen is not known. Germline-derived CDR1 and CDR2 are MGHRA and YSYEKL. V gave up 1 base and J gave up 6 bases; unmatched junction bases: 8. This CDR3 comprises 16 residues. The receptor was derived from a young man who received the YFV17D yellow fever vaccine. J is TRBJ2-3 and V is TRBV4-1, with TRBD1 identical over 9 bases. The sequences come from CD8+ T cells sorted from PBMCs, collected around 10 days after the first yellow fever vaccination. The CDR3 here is CASSQGPGQGADTQYF. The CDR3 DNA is TGCGCCAGCAGCCAAGGACCGGGACAGGGTGCCGATACGCAGTATTTT.